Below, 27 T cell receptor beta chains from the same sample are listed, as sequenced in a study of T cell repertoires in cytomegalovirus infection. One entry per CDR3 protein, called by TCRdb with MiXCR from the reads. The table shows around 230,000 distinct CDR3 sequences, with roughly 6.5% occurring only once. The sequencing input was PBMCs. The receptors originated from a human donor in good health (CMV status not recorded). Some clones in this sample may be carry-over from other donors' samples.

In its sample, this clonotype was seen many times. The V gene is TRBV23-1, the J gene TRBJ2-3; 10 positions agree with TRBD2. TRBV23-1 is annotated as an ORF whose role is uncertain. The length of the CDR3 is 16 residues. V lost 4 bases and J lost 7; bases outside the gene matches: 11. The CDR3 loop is CASSPYLAGDLNTQYF. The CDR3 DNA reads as TGCGCCAGCAGTCCCTATCTAGCGGGGGACCTGAATACGCAGTATTTT.

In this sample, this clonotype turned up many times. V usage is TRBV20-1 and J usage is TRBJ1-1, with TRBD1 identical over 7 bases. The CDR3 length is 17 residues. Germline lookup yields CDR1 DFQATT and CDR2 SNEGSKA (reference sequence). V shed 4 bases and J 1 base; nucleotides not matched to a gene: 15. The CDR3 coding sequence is TGCAGTGCTACCCCCGTTAGGACAGGTAGGGGGAACACTGAAGCTTTCTTT. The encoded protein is CSATPVRTGRGNTEAFF.

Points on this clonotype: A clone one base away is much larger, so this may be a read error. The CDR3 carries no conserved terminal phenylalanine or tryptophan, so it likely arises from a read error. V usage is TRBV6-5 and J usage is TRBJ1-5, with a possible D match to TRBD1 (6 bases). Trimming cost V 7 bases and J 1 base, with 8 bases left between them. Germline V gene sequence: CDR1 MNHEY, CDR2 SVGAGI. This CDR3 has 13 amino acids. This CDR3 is CASKDSSNQPQHL. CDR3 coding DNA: TGTGCCAGCAAGGACAGCAGCAATCAGCCCCAGCATCTT.

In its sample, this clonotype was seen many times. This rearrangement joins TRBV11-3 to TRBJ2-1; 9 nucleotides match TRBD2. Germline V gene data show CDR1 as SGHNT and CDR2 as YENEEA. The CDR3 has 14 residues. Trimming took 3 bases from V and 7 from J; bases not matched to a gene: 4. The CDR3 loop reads CASSLGLAVNEQFF. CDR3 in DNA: TGTGCCAGCAGCTTGGGACTAGCCGTGAATGAGCAGTTCTTC.

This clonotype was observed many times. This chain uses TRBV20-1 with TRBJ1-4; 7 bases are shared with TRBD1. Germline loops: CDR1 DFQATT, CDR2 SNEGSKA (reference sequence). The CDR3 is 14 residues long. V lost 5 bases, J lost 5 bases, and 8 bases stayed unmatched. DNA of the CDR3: TGCAGTGCTTTCCCGACAGGGAGAAATGAAAAACTGTTTTTT. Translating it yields CSAFPTGRNEKLFF.

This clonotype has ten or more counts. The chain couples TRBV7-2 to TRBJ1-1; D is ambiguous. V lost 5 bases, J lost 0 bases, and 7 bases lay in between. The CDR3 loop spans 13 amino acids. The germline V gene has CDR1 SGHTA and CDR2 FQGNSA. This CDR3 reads CASSPRMNTEAFF. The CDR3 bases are TGTGCCAGCAGCCCCCGTATGAACACTGAAGCTTTCTTT.

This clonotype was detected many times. The CDR3 DNA is TGTGCCAGTACCCTTGGTAACCAGGCCAACACTGAAGCTTTCTTT. It codes for CASTLGNQANTEAFF. This chain joins TRBV19 and TRBJ1-1; no clear D gene. The V gene's germline CDR1 is LNHDA and CDR2 SQIVND (reference sequence). The V gene lost 7 bases and the J gene lost 2 bases, with 17 bases spanning the gap. The CDR3 runs to 15 residues.

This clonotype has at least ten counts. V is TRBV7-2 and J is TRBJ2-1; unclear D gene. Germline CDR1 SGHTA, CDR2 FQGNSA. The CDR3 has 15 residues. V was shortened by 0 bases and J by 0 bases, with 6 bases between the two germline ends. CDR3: CASSLAPNSYNEQFF. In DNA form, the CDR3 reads TGTGCCAGCAGCTTAGCGCCAAACTCCTACAATGAGCAGTTCTTC.

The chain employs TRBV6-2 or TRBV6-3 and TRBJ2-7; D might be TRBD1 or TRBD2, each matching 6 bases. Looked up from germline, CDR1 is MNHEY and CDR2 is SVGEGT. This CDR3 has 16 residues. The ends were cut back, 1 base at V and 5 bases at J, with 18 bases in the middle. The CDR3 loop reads CASSYYQGRSADEQYF. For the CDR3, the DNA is TGTGCCAGCAGTTACTACCAGGGGAGGTCGGCGGACGAGCAGTACTTC.

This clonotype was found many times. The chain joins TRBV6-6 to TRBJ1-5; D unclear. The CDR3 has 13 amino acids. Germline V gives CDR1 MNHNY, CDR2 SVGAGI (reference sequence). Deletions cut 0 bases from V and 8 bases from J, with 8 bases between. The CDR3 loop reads CASSYSSGEPQHF. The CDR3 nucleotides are TGTGCCAGCAGTTACTCGAGCGGGGAGCCCCAGCATTTT.

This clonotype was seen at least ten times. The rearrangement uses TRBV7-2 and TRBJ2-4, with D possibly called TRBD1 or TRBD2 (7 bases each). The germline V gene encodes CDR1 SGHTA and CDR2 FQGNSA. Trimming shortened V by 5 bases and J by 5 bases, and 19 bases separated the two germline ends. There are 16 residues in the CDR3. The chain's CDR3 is CASSPWGRGRENIQYF. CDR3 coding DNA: TGTGCCAGCAGCCCGTGGGGCAGGGGGAGGGAAAACATTCAGTACTTC.

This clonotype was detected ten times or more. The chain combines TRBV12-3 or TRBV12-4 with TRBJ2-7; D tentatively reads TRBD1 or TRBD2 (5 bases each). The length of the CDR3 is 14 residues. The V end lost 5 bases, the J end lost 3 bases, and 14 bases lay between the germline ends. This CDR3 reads CASSRTGALYEQYF. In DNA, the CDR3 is TGTGCCAGCAGTCGGACCGGGGCCCTCTACGAGCAGTACTTC.

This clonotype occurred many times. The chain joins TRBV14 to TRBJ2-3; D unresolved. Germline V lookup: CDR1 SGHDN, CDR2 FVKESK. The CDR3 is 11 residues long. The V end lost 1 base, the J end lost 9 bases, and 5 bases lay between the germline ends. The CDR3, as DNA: TGTGCCAGCAGCCAAGCTGTAACGCAGTATTTT. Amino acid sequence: CASSQAVTQYF. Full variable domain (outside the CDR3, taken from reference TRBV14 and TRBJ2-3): EAGVTQFPSHSVIEKGQTVTLRCDPISGHDNLYWYRRVMGKEIKFLLHFVKESKQDESGMPNNRFLAERTGGTYSTLKVQPAELEDSGVYFCASSQAVTQYFGPGTRLTVL.

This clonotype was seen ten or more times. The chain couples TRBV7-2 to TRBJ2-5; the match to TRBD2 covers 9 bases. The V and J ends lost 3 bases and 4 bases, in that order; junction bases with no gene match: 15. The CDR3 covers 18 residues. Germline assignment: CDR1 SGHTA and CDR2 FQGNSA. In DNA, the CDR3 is TGTGCCAGCAGCTTGTCTTCCAGCGGGGGGCCTGGGGTAGAGACCCAGTACTTC. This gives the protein CASSLSSSGGPGVETQYF. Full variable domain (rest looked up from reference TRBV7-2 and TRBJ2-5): GAGVSQSPSNKVTEKGKDVELRCDPISGHTALYWYRQSLGQGLEFLIYFQGNSAPDKSGLPSDRFSAERTGGSVSTLTIQRTQQEDSAVYLCASSLSSSGGPGVETQYFGPGTRLLVL.

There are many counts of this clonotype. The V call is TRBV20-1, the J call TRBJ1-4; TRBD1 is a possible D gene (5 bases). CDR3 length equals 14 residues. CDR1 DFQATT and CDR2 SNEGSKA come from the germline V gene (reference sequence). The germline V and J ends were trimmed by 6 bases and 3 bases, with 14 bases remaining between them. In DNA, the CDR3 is TGCAGTGCCGGTCGGGGCGGATCTAATGAAAAACTGTTTTTT. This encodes CSAGRGGSNEKLFF.

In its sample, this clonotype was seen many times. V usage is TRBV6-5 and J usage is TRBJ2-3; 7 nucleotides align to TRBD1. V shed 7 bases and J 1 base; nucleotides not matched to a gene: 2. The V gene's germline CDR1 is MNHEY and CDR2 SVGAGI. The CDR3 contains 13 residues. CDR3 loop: CASTTGGTDTQYF. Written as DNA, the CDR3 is TGTGCCAGCACCACAGGGGGCACAGATACGCAGTATTTT.

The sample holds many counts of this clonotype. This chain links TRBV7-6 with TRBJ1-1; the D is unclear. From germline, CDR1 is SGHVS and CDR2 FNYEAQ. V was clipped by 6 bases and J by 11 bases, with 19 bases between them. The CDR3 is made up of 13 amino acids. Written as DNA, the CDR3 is TGTGCCAGCAGTCGGGGTGGTTCCACTGGGGCTTTCTTT. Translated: CASSRGGSTGAFF.

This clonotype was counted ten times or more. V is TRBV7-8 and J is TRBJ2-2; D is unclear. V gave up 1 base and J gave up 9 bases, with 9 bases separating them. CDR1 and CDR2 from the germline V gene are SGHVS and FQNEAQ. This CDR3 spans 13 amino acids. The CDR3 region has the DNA TGTGCCAGCAGCTTAGTTCCGGCGCGGGAGCTGTTTTTT. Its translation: CASSLVPARELFF.

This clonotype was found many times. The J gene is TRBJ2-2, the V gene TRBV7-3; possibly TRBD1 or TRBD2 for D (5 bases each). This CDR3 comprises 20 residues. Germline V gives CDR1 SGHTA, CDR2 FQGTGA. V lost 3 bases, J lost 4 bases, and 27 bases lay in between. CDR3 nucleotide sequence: TGTGCCAGCAGCTTTAAGACGACTGGAACCGGGGCATGGGGCACCGGGGAGCTGTTTTTT. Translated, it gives CASSFKTTGTGAWGTGELFF.

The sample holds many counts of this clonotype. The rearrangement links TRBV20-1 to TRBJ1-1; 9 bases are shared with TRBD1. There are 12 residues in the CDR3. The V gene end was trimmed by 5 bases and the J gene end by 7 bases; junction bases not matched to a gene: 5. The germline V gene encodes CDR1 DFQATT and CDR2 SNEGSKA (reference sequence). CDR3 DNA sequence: TGCAGTGCTGGGACAGGGAATGGTGAAGCTTTCTTT. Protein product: CSAGTGNGEAFF.

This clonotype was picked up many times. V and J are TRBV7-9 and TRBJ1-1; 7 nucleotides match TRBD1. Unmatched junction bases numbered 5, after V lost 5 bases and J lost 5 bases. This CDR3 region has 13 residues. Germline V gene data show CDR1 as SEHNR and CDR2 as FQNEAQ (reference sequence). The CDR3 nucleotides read TGTGCCAGCAGCCCACAGGGGTGGACTGAAGCTTTCTTT. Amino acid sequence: CASSPQGWTEAFF. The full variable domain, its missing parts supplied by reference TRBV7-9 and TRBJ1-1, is DTGVSQNPRHKITKRGQNVTFRCDPISEHNRLYWYRQTLGQGPEFLTYFQNEAQLEKSRLLSDRFSAERPKGSFSTLEIQRTEQGDSAMYLCASSPQGWTEAFFGQGTRLTVV.

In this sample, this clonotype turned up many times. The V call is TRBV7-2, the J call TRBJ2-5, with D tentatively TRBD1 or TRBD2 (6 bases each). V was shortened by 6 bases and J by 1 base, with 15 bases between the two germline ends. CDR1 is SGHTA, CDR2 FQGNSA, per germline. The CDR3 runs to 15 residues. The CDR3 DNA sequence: TGTGCCAGCAGTGGGAGAGGGGGGCTCCAAGAGACCCAGTACTTC. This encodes CASSGRGGLQETQYF.

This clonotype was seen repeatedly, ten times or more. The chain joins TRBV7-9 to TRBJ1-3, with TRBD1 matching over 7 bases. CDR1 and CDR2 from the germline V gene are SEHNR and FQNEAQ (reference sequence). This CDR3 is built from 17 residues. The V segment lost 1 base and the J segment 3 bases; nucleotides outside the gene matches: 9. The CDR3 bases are TGTGCCAGCAGCTTAGGTTGGGACAGAGTGATTGGAAACACCATATATTTT. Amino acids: CASSLGWDRVIGNTIYF.

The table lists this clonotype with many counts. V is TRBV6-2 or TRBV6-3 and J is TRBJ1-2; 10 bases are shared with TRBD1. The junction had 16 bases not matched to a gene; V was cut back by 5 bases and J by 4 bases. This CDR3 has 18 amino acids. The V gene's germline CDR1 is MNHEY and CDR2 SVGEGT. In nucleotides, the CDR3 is TGTGCCAGCAGTCCCTCCGGGACAGGGGTCCCTCGGGGCTATGGCTACACCTTC. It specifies CASSPSGTGVPRGYGYTF.

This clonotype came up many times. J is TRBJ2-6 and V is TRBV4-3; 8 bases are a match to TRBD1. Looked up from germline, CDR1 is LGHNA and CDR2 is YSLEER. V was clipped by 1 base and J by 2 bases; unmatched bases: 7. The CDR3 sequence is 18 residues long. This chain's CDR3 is CASSQVVQTGAGANVLTF. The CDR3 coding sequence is TGCGCCAGCAGCCAAGTGGTACAGACAGGGGCTGGGGCCAACGTCCTGACTTTC.

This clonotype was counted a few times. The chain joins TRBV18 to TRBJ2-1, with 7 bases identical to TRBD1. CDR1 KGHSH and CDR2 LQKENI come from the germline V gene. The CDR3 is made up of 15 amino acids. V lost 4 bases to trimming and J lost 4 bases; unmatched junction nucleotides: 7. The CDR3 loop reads CASSLRDSVYNEQFF. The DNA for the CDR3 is TGTGCCAGCTCACTCCGGGACAGCGTTTACAATGAGCAGTTCTTC.

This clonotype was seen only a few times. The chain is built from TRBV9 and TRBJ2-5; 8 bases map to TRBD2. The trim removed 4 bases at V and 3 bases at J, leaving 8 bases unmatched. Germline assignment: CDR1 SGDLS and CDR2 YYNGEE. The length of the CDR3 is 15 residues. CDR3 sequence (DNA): TGTGCCAGCAGCATCGGGGGGGCCGGAGAAGAGACCCAGTACTTC. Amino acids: CASSIGGAGEETQYF.